These T cell receptor beta chains were read from a single sample in a study of blood T cell repertoires in COVID-19. Sequenced by immunoSEQ multiplex PCR; TCRdb stores in-frame clones only, minus some. The table has 100,000 to 120,000 clones, 70% to 90% seen once. The sample comprised peripheral blood. These receptors were taken from a human donor in a cohort sampled during active COVID-19. Each CDR3 is given with its conserved first and last residue. The D gene is left open where the match is weak. The size field is filled for only some rows; it gives once, few, many or a size class.

- TRBJ1-6 TRBV7-8 - TGTGCCAGCAGCTTCGCCACTTCATACTATAATTCACCCCTCCACTTT CASSFATSYYNSPLHF
- TRBJ1-1 TRBV7-9 - TGTGCCAGCAGCTTAGGCGAGAACACTGAAGCTTTCTTT CASSLGENTEAFF
once TRBJ2-5 TRBV12-5 TRBD1 TGTGCTAGTGGTTTGCCCCCGACAGGGGAGACCCAGTACTTC CASGLPPTGETQYF
- TRBJ2-4 TRBV19 TRBD1 TGTGCCAGCATCCCTACCGGGACAGGGGGCTTGGGCATTCAGTACTTC CASIPTGTGGLGIQYF
- TRBJ2-1 TRBV10-1 TRBD2 TGCGCCAGCAGCAGGGGACTAGTTACCGATGAGCAGTTCTTC CASSRGLVTDEQFF
- TRBJ2-7 TRBV6-2/TRBV6-3 - TGTGCCAGCAGTTGGAGATCCTACGAGCAGTACTTC CASSWRSYEQYF
- TRBJ1-1 TRBV7-8 - TGTGCCAGCAGCCCCCGGGAAGGGCGGAACACTGAAGCTTTCTTT CASSPREGRNTEAFF
once TRBJ2-3 TRBV10-3 - TGTGCCATCAGTGTATCCGTCACAGATACGCAGTATTTT CAISVSVTDTQYF
- TRBJ2-4 TRBV7-2 - TGTGCCAGCAGCTTGTATTTAGCCAAAAACATTCAGTACTTC CASSLYLAKNIQYF
- TRBJ1-1 TRBV7-9 TRBD1 TGTGCCAGCAGCAACAGGGGGGAGAACACTGAAGCTTTCTTT CASSNRGENTEAFF
- TRBJ2-3 TRBV30 - TGTGCCTGGAGTGGGGAGGACTTTTGGGGCACAGATACGCAGTATTTT CAWSGEDFWGTDTQYF
- TRBJ2-2 TRBV18 TRBD1 TGTGCCAGCTCACCACGGACAGGCGACACCGGGGAGCTGTTTTTT CASSPRTGDTGELFF
- TRBJ2-7 TRBV9 TRBD1 TGTGCCAGCAGCGTAGACCCGGGACAGAGCTCCTACGAGCAGTACTTC CASSVDPGQSSYEQYF
- TRBJ1-2 TRBV4-2 TRBD1 TGTGCCAGCAGCCGCGACCGGCGGGGCAGGGGGCGCCAGAATGGCTACACCTTC CASSRDRRGRGRQNGYTF
- TRBJ2-7 TRBV5-4 TRBD2 TGTGCCAGCAGCCAGCGGGGGGCCACCTACGAGCAGTACTTC CASSQRGATYEQYF
- TRBJ2-3 TRBV30 - TGTGCCTGGAATCGTGTACAGACCACCGATACGCAGTATTTT CAWNRVQTTDTQYF
- TRBJ1-2 TRBV5-5 - - CASSFGIGAASYF
- TRBJ2-7 TRBV7-6 TRBD2 TGTGCCAGCAGCTTGGCTGGGACTAGCGGAACCTACGAGCAGTACTTC CASSLAGTSGTYEQYF
- TRBJ2-7 TRBV28 TRBD1 TGTGCCAGCAGTTCAACTACGGACAGGGACTCCTACGAGCAGTACTTC CASSSTTDRDSYEQYF
once TRBJ1-4 TRBV28 TRBD1 TGTGCCAGCAGGACAGGGTCCTACGCAACTAATGAAAAACTGTTTTTT CASRTGSYATNEKLFF
- TRBJ2-7 TRBV6-2/TRBV6-3 TRBD2 TGTGCCAGCAGTTACCCCTTCTTGACTAGCGGGAGCTCCTACGAGCAGTACTTC CASSYPFLTSGSSYEQYF
- TRBJ1-5 TRBV5-5 - TGTGCCAGCAGCTTGTCAGGCAATAGCAATCAGCCCCAGCATTTT CASSLSGNSNQPQHF
- TRBJ1-1 TRBV25-1 - TGTGCCAGCAGTGAAATCTCAGGGGAAGCTTTCTTT CASSEISGEAFF
- TRBJ2-7 TRBV5-4 - TGTGCCAGCAGCTTGGGACAGGTGGCCTACGAGCAGTACTTC CASSLGQVAYEQYF
- TRBJ2-3 TRBV11-3 TRBD1 TGTGCCAGCAGGTCGGACAGGGGAAGGGATACGCAGTATTTT CASRSDRGRDTQYF
- TRBJ1-4 TRBV6-5 - TGTGCCAGCAGTTATAGGCACAGGGCTGCCGAAAAACTGTTTTTT CASSYRHRAAEKLFF
- TRBJ2-2 TRBV12-5 TRBD1 TGTGCTAGTGGCTCAGGACAGGGAAACACCGGGGAGCTGTTTTTT CASGSGQGNTGELFF
- TRBJ1-1 TRBV5-1 - TGCGCCAGCAGCTTGGCTCTCCGGGGGTCGAACACTGAAGCTTTCTTT CASSLALRGSNTEAFF
- TRBJ1-4 TRBV28 TRBD1 TGTGCCAGCAGTTTATCGGGACAGGGGGGGGAAAAACTGTTTTTT CASSLSGQGGEKLFF
- TRBJ2-3 TRBV7-2 TRBD1 TGTGCCAGCAGTACGACAGGGCTTATAGGTACGCAGTATTTT CASSTTGLIGTQYF
- TRBJ1-5 TRBV7-9 - TGTGCCAGCAGCTTAGGGGGAGCCGGTCAGCCCCAGCATTTT CASSLGGAGQPQHF
- TRBJ1-1 TRBV5-6 - TGTGCCAGCAGCTTGGTGGGCAGAATGAACACTGAAGCTTTCTTT CASSLVGRMNTEAFF
- TRBJ2-7 TRBV5-1 TRBD1 TGCGCCAGCAGCGTCTTACCGGGACAGAATATCTACGAGCAGTACTTC CASSVLPGQNIYEQYF
- TRBJ1-5 TRBV21-1 - TGTGCCAGCAGCAAATCGATTATACCGGGACAGAAAAAGTATAGCAATCAGCCCCAGCATTTT CASSKSIIPGQKKYSNQPQHF
- TRBJ2-6 TRBV7-9 - TGTGCCAGCAGCTTACCAGGGGACCGCCTCTCTGGGGCCAACGTCCTGACTTTC CASSLPGDRLSGANVLTF
- TRBJ2-7 TRBV11-1 - TGTGCCAGCAGCTTAAGTTTAAAGGGGCGCTACGAGCAGTACTTC CASSLSLKGRYEQYF
- TRBJ1-1 TRBV3-1/TRBV3-2 TRBD1 TGTGCCAGCAGCCAGTCAGGGGGCACGGCTTTCTTT CASSQSGGTAFF
- TRBJ2-7 TRBV5-1 - TGCGCCAGCAGCTCCGGGGTCGGAGACGAGCAGTACTTC CASSSGVGDEQYF
- TRBJ2-2 TRBV2 TRBD2 TGTGCCAGCAGTGAACTAGCGGGAGCCGTCACCGGGGAGCTGTTTTTT CASSELAGAVTGELFF
- TRBJ1-5 TRBV3-1/TRBV3-2 - TGTGCCAGCAGCCAAGGGAGCGGTAATCAGCCCCAGCATTTT CASSQGSGNQPQHF
- TRBJ2-7 TRBV19 - TGTGCCAGTAGTGATAATACGGGGGACGAGCAGTACTTC CASSDNTGDEQYF
- TRBJ2-1 TRBV11-2 TRBD2 TGTGCCAGCAGCCCCGCGGGGGGTGTAAGAGGTGGGAATGAGCAGTTCTTC CASSPAGGVRGGNEQFF
- TRBJ2-7 TRBV5-6 - TGTGCCAGCAGCTTGGGACTGCTACGAGAGCAGTACTTC CASSLGLLREQYF
- TRBJ2-1 TRBV19 TRBD2 TGTGCCAGTAGTGCGAGCGGGAGCTCCTACAATGAGCAGTTCTTC CASSASGSSYNEQFF
once TRBJ2-1 TRBV5-4 TRBD2 TGTGCCAGCAGCGGCCCCGGGACTAGCGGGAACAATGAGCAGTTCTTC CASSGPGTSGNNEQFF
few TRBJ2-5 TRBV15 - TGTGCCACCAGCAGAGATAGTCGAGAGACCCAGTACTTC CATSRDSRETQYF
- TRBJ1-3 TRBV9 - TGTGCCAGCAGCGTAGGTCCGGAGGCCTCTGGAAACACCATATATTTT CASSVGPEASGNTIYF
- TRBJ2-1 TRBV24-1 TRBD2 TGTGCCACCAGTGATTCCTTAGCGGGAGCTTACAATGAGCAGTTCTTC CATSDSLAGAYNEQFF
- TRBJ2-5 TRBV18 TRBD1 TGTGCCAGCTCACCCCGGACAGGGCGAGAGACCCAGTACTTC CASSPRTGRETQYF
- TRBJ2-3 TRBV7-3 TRBD2 TGTGCCAGCAGCCGTAGCGGGAGTGAGCGGAATACGCAGTATTTT CASSRSGSERNTQYF
- TRBJ2-3 TRBV28 TRBD1 TGTGCCAGTGAAACAGGGGGGAGCACAGATACGCAGTATTTT CASETGGSTDTQYF
- TRBJ2-5 TRBV6-5 - TGTGCCAGCAGTACCCGCCTGCAGGGCGTAGAGACCCAGTACTTC CASSTRLQGVETQYF
- TRBJ1-6 TRBV6-1 TRBD1 TGTGCCAGCAGTGAAGCCGGGACAGGGGTCTTCAATTCACCCCTCCACTTT CASSEAGTGVFNSPLHF
- TRBJ2-1 TRBV6-6 - TGTGCCAGCAGTCTCCTGGGGTCGGGATATTACAATGAGCAGTTCTTC CASSLLGSGYYNEQFF